The 15 T cell receptor beta chains reported below all come from one sample, sequenced in a study of blood T cell repertoires in COVID-19. The repertoire was sequenced with immunoSEQ multiplex PCR; TCRdb's copy has only in-frame clones and lacks some. Here the sample spans 150,000 to 200,000 clones, approximately 86% being singletons. The source material was peripheral blood. The receptor set was obtained from a man aged 18 to 29 with acute or convalescent COVID-19.

The gene calls are TRBV4-1 and TRBJ2-1, with D perhaps TRBD1 (6 bases). Germline CDR1 is MGHRA and CDR2 is YSYEKL. This CDR3 is 14 amino acids long. Trimming removed 6 bases from V and 7 bases from J, with 16 bases in between. CDR3: CASRGSTGKNEQFF. CDR3 sequence (DNA): TGCGCCAGCAGGGGGTCTACAGGGAAGAATGAGCAGTTCTTC.

The chain carries TRBV4-1 and TRBJ2-1, with TRBD2 matching over 7 bases. Trimming took 1 base from V and 6 from J; bases not matched to a gene: 3. This CDR3 comprises 14 residues. The germline gives CDR1 MGHRA, CDR2 YSYEKL. The CDR3 loop reads CASSQGGGGNEQFF. CDR3 DNA sequence: TGCGCCAGCAGCCAAGGCGGGGGAGGCAATGAGCAGTTCTTC.

The rearrangement links TRBV27 to TRBJ2-5, with D uncertain. The CDR3 runs to 14 residues. Trimming took off 3 bases at V and 0 bases at J, with 8 bases between the two ends. The V gene's germline CDR1 is MNHEY and CDR2 SMNVEV (reference sequence). The CDR3 region has the DNA TGTGCCAGCAGTTTGTCGCGGCACCAAGAGACCCAGTACTTC. This translates into CASSLSRHQETQYF.

This CDR3 reads CASSEKQLTLEAFF. The CDR3 bases are TGTGCCAGCAGCGAAAAACAGTTAACACTTGAAGCTTTCTTT. The rearrangement uses TRBV7-2 and TRBJ1-1, with D hard to call. In germline, CDR1 is SGHTA, CDR2 FQGNSA. The V and J ends lost 5 bases and 7 bases respectively, with 17 bases between them. The length of the CDR3 is 14 residues.

V usage is TRBV4-2 and J usage is TRBJ1-3, with D tentatively TRBD1 (5 bases). This CDR3 is built from 14 residues. V was trimmed by 10 bases and J by 0 bases, leaving 13 bases between them. Germline V gene sequence: CDR1 LGHNA, CDR2 YNFKEQ. CDR3 in amino acids: CAIGATDSGNTIYF. CDR3 sequence (DNA): TGTGCCATTGGGGCGACGGACTCTGGAAACACCATATATTTT.

The chain has TRBV4-1 and TRBJ2-1; D is ambiguous. This CDR3 region has 15 residues. Trimming removed 4 bases from V and 8 bases from J, with 18 bases in between. Germline V gene lookup returns CDR1 MGHRA and CDR2 YSYEKL. In DNA, the CDR3 is TGCGCCAGCAGCCTTACCACCCCTACTGTCGATGAGCAGTTCTTC. This translates into CASSLTTPTVDEQFF.

The rearrangement uses TRBV7-6 and TRBJ1-4, with 7 bases that match TRBD1. V lost 5 bases, J lost 12 bases, and 6 bases stayed unmatched. The CDR3 consists of 12 residues. The germline V gene has CDR1 SGHVS and CDR2 FNYEAQ. In DNA form, the CDR3 reads TGTGCCAGCAGCGATGGGACAGACGAACTGTTTTTT. Translating gives CASSDGTDELFF.

The CDR3 bases are TGTGCCAGCAGCCAAGATACAGGGAGATCAGGAAACACCATATATTTT. Translating gives CASSQDTGRSGNTIYF. This chain uses TRBV4-2 with TRBJ1-3, with a weak D call TRBD1 (6 bases). The CDR3 totals 16 residues. Trimming shortened V by 0 bases and J by 4 bases, and 13 bases separated the two germline ends. CDR1 LGHNA and CDR2 YNFKEQ come from the germline V gene.

The chain couples TRBV7-6 to TRBJ1-6; D might be TRBD1 (5 bases). The CDR3 consists of 15 residues. Germline CDR1 and CDR2: SGHVS and FNYEAQ. Trimming removed 4 bases at V and 7 bases at J, with 14 bases between. The CDR3 spells CASSSSLGPNSPLHF. The CDR3 coding sequence is TGTGCCAGCAGCTCTTCGTTGGGGCCAAATTCACCCCTCCACTTT.

The chain employs TRBV7-3 and TRBJ2-2, with D maybe TRBD2 (6 bases). Per the germline V gene, CDR1 is SGHTA and CDR2 is FQGTGA. This CDR3 is 16 amino acids long. Trimming stripped 5 bases from V and 6 bases from J, with 19 bases between. In DNA, the CDR3 is TGTGCCAGCAGCCCACAACACGTCGGGGGATCCGGGGAGCTGTTTTTT. It translates to CASSPQHVGGSGELFF.

The rearrangement uses TRBV24-1 and TRBJ2-3, with 11 bases matching TRBD2. Trimming removed 4 bases from V and 2 bases from J; junction bases left unmatched: 4. The germline CDR1 and CDR2 sequences are KGHDR and SFDVKD. This CDR3 contains 16 residues. CDR3 loop: CATSERLAGSTDTQYF. DNA of the CDR3: TGTGCCACCAGTGAGAGACTAGCGGGGTCCACAGATACGCAGTATTTT.

V gene TRBV2 combines with J gene TRBJ1-5, with 8 bases lining up with TRBD1. This CDR3 contains 15 residues. Germline loops: CDR1 SNHLY, CDR2 FYNNEI. V lost 6 bases to trimming and J lost 6 bases; unmatched junction nucleotides: 10. The CDR3: CASSLGQGVGQPQHF. CDR3 sequence (DNA): TGTGCCAGCAGCCTTGGACAGGGAGTTGGTCAGCCCCAGCATTTT.

This chain connects TRBV5-6 to TRBJ2-7, with unresolved D. Germline assignment: CDR1 SGHDT and CDR2 YYEEEE. This CDR3 has 15 residues. Trimming left V 1 base short and J 2 bases short, with 13 bases between. For the CDR3, the DNA is TGTGCCAGCAGCTTGTGGCACAGTCGGCCCTACGAGCAGTACGTC. It is translated as CASSLWHSRPYEQYV.

The chain joins TRBV3-1 (or the pseudogene TRBV3-2) to TRBJ1-4, with D maybe TRBD1 (5 bases). Germline CDR1 and CDR2: LGHDT and YNNKEL (reference sequence). Deletions cut 4 bases from V and 8 bases from J, with 20 bases between. This CDR3 has 16 residues. In nucleotides, the CDR3 is TGTGCCAGCAGCCCCCCCCGAGGGGAGGGCTCCGAAAAACTGTTTTTT. It translates to CASSPPRGEGSEKLFF.

The chain combines TRBV7-9 with TRBJ1-5; D possibly corresponds to TRBD1 (6 bases). V was trimmed by 1 base and J by 0 bases, leaving 10 bases between them. Germline V gene data show CDR1 as SEHNR and CDR2 as FQNEAQ (reference sequence). There are 16 residues in the CDR3. As DNA, the CDR3 is TGTGCCAGCAGCTTAGGGGGGCTGTATAGCAATCAGCCCCAGCATTTT. It translates to CASSLGGLYSNQPQHF.